This record concerns one T cell receptor beta chain sequence. The data were obtained in a study of shared clonotypes between healthy human individuals. The ends lost 5 bases at V and 6 bases at J; junction bases unmatched: 3. Germline values: CDR1 SGHTA, CDR2 FQGTGA. CDR3 size: 13 residues. Using immunoSEQ multiplex PCR, the repertoire was profiled, and TCRdb retains in-frame clones only, with some absent. The sample lists 2 million to 2.5 million clones; approximately 94% were seen once. This clonotype was sampled from a man younger than 35 in good health. What was sequenced was naive CD4+ T cells sorted from blood. The subset denotes: CD45RA+ positively selected. V usage is TRBV7-3 and J usage is TRBJ1-1, with 10 bases that match TRBD1. The CDR3 DNA follows: TGTGCCAGCAGCCCCGGACAGGGGGCTGAAGCTTTCTTT. It codes for CASSPGQGAEAFF.